Following are 11 T cell receptor beta chains from one sample sequenced in a study of blood T cell repertoires in COVID-19 (dated by TCRdb to the early 2020s). Receptor libraries were prepared by the immunoSEQ multiplex PCR assay. As stored in TCRdb, this immuneACCESS dataset retains in-frame rearrangements with V and J assigned. A fraction of the clones does not appear; measured against another copy, unresolved V genes explain less than half of the discrepancy, and the remainder lacks a known reason. This sample holds about 250,000 clones; 70% to 90% were observed only once. The top ten clones comprise roughly 6% of the sample. Sample: peripheral blood. These receptors originate from a woman aged 25 to 39 with COVID-19, enrolled during active disease.

The chain employs TRBV5-1 and TRBJ2-5; D not certain. This CDR3 has 17 amino acids. Germline loops: CDR1 SGHRS, CDR2 YFSETQ. Trimming removed 0 bases from V and 2 bases from J, with 17 bases in between. The CDR3 bases are TGCGCCAGCAGCTTGGGCCCCTCTAGGCCTCGGCAAGAGACCCAGTACTTC. Encoded protein: CASSLGPSRPRQETQYF.

This chain joins TRBV4-3 and TRBJ2-2; 10 bases line up with TRBD2. The CDR3 has 18 residues. In germline, CDR1 is LGHNA, CDR2 YSLEER. The ends lost 1 base at V and 3 bases at J; junction bases unmatched: 8. The CDR3 DNA is TGCGCCAGCAGCCAAGGCCAGCGGGGGGGCCGGTACACCGGGGAGCTGTTTTTT. Translated: CASSQGQRGGRYTGELFF.

V usage is TRBV29-1 and J usage is TRBJ1-2; TRBD1 matches 8 bases. The V and J ends lost 1 base and 3 bases, in that order; junction bases with no gene match: 4. This CDR3 comprises 14 residues. Per the germline V gene, CDR1 is SQVTM and CDR2 is ANQGSEA. The CDR3 nucleotides are TGCAGCGTTGAAGGCAGGGGGCAAGACTATGGCTACACCTTC. Amino acid sequence: CSVEGRGQDYGYTF.

CDR3 in amino acids: CASSVQQGYEQFF. The CDR3 DNA sequence: TGTGCCAGCAGTGTTCAACAGGGGTATGAGCAGTTCTTC. The chain links TRBV6-4 to TRBJ2-1; 7 nucleotides align to TRBD1. The CDR3 covers 13 residues. Trimming at V came to 4 bases and at J to 8 bases, leaving 5 bases not matched to a gene. The germline V gene has CDR1 MRHNA and CDR2 SNTAGT.

This rearrangement joins TRBV4-3 to TRBJ2-1; 7 bases align to TRBD2. Trimming took 0 bases from V and 12 from J; bases not matched to a gene: 11. Germline loops: CDR1 LGHNA, CDR2 YSLEER. This CDR3 contains 15 residues. This chain's CDR3 is CASSQDWGAGVWQFF. DNA for the CDR3: TGCGCCAGCAGCCAAGATTGGGGCGCGGGGGTTTGGCAGTTCTTC.

The chain joins TRBV7-2 to TRBJ2-1; possibly TRBD2 for D (6 bases). CDR1 and CDR2 (germline): SGHTA, FQGNSA. The length of the CDR3 is 16 residues. Deletions cut 5 bases from V and 9 bases from J, with 23 bases between. The CDR3 region has the DNA TGTGCCAGCAGCACCGCCAGCACGGGGGTGTGGAGTGAGCAGTTCTTC. Amino acids: CASSTASTGVWSEQFF.

This sequence joins TRBV7-2 and TRBJ1-4, with D tentatively TRBD1 (5 bases). V lost 2 bases to trimming and J lost 8 bases, with 12 bases between them. The CDR3 sequence is 14 residues long. The germline V gene encodes CDR1 SGHTA and CDR2 FQGNSA. In nucleotides, the CDR3 is TGTGCCAGCAGCTTAACTGGGGGGGGAGAAAAACTGTTTTTT. It translates to CASSLTGGGEKLFF.

Only one count was recorded for this clone. This chain links TRBV27 with TRBJ1-2; 7 positions match TRBD1. CDR3 length: 15 amino acids. The trim removed 3 bases at V and 1 base at J, leaving 5 bases unmatched. From germline, CDR1 is MNHEY and CDR2 SMNVEV (reference sequence). The CDR3 sequence is CASSFERQGNYGYTF. The CDR3 DNA is TGTGCCAGCAGTTTTGAGAGACAGGGTAACTATGGCTACACCTTC.

The chain uses TRBV6-2 or TRBV6-3 and TRBJ2-3; no reliable D call. The CDR3 has 14 residues. Trimming took off 5 bases at V and 1 base at J, with 10 bases between the two ends. CDR1 and CDR2 from the germline V gene are MNHEY and SVGEGT. The CDR3 DNA follows: TGTGCCAGCAGTCATACACGGGGCACAGATACGCAGTATTTT. Translation gives CASSHTRGTDTQYF.

This chain joins TRBV6-5 and TRBJ1-1, with 8 bases aligning to TRBD1. The CDR3 sequence is 14 residues long. Germline values: CDR1 MNHEY, CDR2 SVGAGI. V shed 6 bases, J shed 2 bases, and the junction held 5 bases outside the gene matches. CDR3 in amino acids: CASSQGQANTEAFF. The DNA of the CDR3 is TGTGCCAGCAGCCAGGGACAGGCCAACACTGAAGCTTTCTTT.

The V call is TRBV27, the J call TRBJ2-1, with TRBD2 matching 9 bases. This CDR3 comprises 16 residues. J was trimmed by 9 bases and V by 7 bases; bases with no gene match: 16. Germline V CDR1 and CDR2: MNHEY, SMNVEV (reference sequence). The CDR3 nucleotides are TGTGCCAGCACCCCAGGGTGGGTTAGCGGGGGACTTGAGCAGTTCTTC. Translated, it gives CASTPGWVSGGLEQFF.